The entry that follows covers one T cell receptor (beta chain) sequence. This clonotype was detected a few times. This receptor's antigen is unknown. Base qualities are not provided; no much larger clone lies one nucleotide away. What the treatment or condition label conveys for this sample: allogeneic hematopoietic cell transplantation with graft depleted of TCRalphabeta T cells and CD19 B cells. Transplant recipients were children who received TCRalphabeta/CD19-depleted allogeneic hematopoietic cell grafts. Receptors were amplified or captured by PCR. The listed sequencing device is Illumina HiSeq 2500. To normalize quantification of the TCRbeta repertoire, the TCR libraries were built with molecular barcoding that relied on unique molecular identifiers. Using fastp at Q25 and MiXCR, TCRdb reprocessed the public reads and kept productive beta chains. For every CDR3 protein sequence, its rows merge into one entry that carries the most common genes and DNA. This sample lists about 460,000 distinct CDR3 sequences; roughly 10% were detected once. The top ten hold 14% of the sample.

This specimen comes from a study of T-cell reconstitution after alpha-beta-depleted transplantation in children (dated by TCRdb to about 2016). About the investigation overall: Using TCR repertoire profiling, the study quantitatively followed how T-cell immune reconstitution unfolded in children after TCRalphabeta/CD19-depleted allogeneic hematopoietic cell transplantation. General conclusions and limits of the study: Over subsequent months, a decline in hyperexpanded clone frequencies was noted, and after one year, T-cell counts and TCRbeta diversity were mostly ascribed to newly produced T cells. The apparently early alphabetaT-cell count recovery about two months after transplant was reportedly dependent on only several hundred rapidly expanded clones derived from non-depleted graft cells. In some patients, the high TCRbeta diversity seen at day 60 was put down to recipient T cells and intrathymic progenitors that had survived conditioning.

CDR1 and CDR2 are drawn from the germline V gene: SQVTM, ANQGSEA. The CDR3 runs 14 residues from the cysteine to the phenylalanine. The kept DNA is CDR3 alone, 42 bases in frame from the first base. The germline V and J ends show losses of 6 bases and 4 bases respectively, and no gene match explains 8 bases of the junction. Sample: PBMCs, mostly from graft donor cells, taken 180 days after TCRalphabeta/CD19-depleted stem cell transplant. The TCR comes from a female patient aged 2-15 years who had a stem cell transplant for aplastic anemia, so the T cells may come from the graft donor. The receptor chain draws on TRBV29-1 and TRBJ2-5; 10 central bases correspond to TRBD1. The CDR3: CSVTDRGGPETQYF. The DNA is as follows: TGCAGCGTGACGGACAGGGGGGGACCAGAGACCCAGTACTTC. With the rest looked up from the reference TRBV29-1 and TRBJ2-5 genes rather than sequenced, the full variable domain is SAVISQKPSRDICQRGTSLTIQCQVDSQVTMMFWYRQQPGQSLTLIATANQGSEATYESGFVIDKFPISRPNLTFSTLTVSNMSPEDSSIYLCSVTDRGGPETQYFGPGTRLLVL.